This T cell receptor (beta chain) was captured by sequencing in a study of CD8+CD57+ T cells in acquired aplastic anemia. Genomic DNA constituted the template upon which TCR beta VDJ and CDR3 profiling was performed. TCRdb redid the calling of the reads with MiXCR, one entry per CDR3 protein. The table includes 150,000 to 200,000 distinct CDR3 sequences, around 50% detected once. Previously, flow cytometry had revealed CD8+CD57+ cell expansion in the patients chosen for sequencing. This CDR3 comprises 13 residues. Trimming left V 7 bases short and J 2 bases short, with 12 bases between. Germline lookup yields CDR1 DFQATT and CDR2 SNEGSKA (reference sequence).

The clonotype comes from a human donor with aplastic anemia. The chain links TRBV20-1 to TRBJ1-3; tentative D call: TRBD1 (5 bases). The sequenced sample consisted of sorted CD4+, CD8+, or CD8+CD57+ T cells (not recorded which) from PBMCs. CDR3 nucleotide sequence: TGCAGTGTGCGGGAGGGGCCTGGAAACACCATATATTTT. This gives the protein CSVREGPGNTIYF.